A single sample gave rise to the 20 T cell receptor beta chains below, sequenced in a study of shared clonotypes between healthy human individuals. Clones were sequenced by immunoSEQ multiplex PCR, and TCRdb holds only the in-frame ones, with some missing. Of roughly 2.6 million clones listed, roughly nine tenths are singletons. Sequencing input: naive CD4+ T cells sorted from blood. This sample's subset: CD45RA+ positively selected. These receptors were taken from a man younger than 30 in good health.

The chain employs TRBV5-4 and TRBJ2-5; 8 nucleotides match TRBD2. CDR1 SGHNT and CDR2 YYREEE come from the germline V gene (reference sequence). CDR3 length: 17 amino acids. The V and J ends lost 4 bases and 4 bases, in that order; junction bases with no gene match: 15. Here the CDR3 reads CASSAYAGGGVGETQYF. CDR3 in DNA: TGTGCCAGCAGCGCATACGCCGGGGGGGGCGTGGGAGAGACCCAGTACTTC.

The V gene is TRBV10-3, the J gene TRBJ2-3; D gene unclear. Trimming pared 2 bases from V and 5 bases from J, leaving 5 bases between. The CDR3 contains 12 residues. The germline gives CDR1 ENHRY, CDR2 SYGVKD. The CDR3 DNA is TGTGCCATCAGTGAGCTAGTAGATACGCAGTATTTT. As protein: CAISELVDTQYF.

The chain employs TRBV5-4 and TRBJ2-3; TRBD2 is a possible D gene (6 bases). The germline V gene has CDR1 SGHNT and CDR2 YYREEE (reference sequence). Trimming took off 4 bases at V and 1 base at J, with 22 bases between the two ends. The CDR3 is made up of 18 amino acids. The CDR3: CASSRPDTGTGGTDTQYF. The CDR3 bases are TGTGCCAGCAGCCGCCCCGACACCGGGACTGGGGGCACAGATACGCAGTATTTT. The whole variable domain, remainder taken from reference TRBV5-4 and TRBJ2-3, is ETGVTQSPTHLIKTRGQQVTLRCSSQSGHNTVSWYQQALGQGPQFIFQYYREEENGRGNFPPRFSGLQFPNYSSELNVNALELDDSALYLCASSRPDTGTGGTDTQYFGPGTRLTVL.

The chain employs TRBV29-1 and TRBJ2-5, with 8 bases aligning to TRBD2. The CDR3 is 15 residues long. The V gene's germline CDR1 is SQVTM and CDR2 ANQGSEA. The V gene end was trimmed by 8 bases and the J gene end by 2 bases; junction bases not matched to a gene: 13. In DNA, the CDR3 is TGCAGCCACTTACGAGATCCGGGGGGGCAAGAGACCCAGTACTTC. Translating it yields CSHLRDPGGQETQYF.

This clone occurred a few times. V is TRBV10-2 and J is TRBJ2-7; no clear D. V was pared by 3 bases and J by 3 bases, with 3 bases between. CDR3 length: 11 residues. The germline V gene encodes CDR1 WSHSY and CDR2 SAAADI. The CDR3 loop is CASSDNYEQYF. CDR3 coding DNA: TGCGCCAGCAGTGACAACTACGAGCAGTACTTC.

The CDR3 DNA reads TGTGCCAGCAGTGAGGGACAGCTTAGCAATCAGCCCCAGCATTTT. It codes for CASSEGQLSNQPQHF. The rearrangement joins TRBV28 to TRBJ1-5, with 7 bases lining up with TRBD1. V trimming: 5 bases; J trimming: 0 bases; junction bases outside the gene matches: 4. The germline CDR1 and CDR2 sequences are MDHEN and SYDVKM. The CDR3 is made up of 15 amino acids.

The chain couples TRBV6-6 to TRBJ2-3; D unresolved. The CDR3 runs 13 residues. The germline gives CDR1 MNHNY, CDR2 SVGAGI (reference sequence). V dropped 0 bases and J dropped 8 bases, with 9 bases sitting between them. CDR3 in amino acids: CASSYSRSGTQYF. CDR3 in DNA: TGTGCCAGCAGTTACTCTCGGTCTGGTACGCAGTATTTT.

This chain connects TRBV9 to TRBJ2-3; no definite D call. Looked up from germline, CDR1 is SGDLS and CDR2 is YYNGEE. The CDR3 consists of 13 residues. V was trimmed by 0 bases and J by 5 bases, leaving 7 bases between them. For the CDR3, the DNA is TGTGCCAGCAGCGTAGTGTGGGGAGATACGCAGTATTTT. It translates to CASSVVWGDTQYF.

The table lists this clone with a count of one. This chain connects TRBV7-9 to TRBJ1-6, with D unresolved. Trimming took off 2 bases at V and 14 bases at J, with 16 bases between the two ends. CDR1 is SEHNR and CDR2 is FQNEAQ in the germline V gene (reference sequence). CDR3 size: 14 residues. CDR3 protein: CASSLTTTAVSLHF. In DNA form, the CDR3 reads TGTGCCAGCAGCTTAACCACCACGGCCGTCTCCCTCCACTTT.

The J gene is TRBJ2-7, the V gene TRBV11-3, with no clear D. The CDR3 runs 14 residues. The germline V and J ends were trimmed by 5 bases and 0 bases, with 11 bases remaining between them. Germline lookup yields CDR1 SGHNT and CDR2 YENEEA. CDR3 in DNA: TGTGCCAGCAGCATTGGACGGAGCTCCTACGAGCAGTACTTC. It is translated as CASSIGRSSYEQYF.

The DNA for the CDR3 is TGTGCCTGGAGTGTAAATTTGGGGGGCTACACCTTC. Its protein is CAWSVNLGGYTF. This chain connects TRBV30 to TRBJ1-2; D call uncertain. Germline lookup yields CDR1 GTSNPN and CDR2 SVGIG (reference sequence). V was cut by 0 bases and J by 8 bases, with 10 bases left in between. The CDR3 loop spans 12 amino acids.

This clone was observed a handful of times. The CDR3, as DNA: TGTGCCAGCAGTGAGCAGACAGGGAATAATTCACCCCTCCACTTT. As protein: CASSEQTGNNSPLHF. The chain carries TRBV6-6 and TRBJ1-6, with TRBD1 identical over 7 bases. Germline values: CDR1 MNHNY, CDR2 SVGAGI (reference sequence). This CDR3 has 15 amino acids. With 5 bases clipped from V and 5 bases from J, the junction kept 6 bases outside the gene matches.

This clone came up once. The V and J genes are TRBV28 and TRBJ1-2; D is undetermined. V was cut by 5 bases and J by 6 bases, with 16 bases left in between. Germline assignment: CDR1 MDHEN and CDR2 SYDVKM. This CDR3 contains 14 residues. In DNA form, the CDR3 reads TGTGCCAGCAGTAGCGGGGTCGCCTTTGATGGCTACACCTTC. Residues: CASSSGVAFDGYTF.

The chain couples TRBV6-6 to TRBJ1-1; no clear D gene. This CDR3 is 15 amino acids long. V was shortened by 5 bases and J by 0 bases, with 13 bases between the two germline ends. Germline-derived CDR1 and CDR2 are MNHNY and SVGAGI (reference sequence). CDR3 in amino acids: CASSPFQSVNTEAFF. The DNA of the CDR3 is TGTGCCAGCAGTCCCTTTCAGAGCGTGAACACTGAAGCTTTCTTT.

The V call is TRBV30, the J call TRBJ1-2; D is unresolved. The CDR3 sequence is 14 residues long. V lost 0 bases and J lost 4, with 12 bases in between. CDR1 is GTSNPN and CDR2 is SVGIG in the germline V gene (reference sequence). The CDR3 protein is CAWSVQLGSYGYTF. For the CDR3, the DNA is TGTGCCTGGAGTGTACAACTGGGCAGCTATGGCTACACCTTC. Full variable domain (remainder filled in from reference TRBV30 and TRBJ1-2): SQTIHQWPATLVQPVGSPLSLECTVEGTSNPNLYWYRQAAGRGLQLLFYSVGIGQISSEVPQNLSASRPQDRQFILSSKKLLLSDSGFYLCAWSVQLGSYGYTFGSGTRLTVV.

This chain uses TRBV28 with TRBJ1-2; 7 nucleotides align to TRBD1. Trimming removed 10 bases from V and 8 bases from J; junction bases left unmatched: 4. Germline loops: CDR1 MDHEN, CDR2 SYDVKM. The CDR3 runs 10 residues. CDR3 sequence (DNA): TGTGCCACAGGGGGTTGGGGCTACACCTTC. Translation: CATGGWGYTF.

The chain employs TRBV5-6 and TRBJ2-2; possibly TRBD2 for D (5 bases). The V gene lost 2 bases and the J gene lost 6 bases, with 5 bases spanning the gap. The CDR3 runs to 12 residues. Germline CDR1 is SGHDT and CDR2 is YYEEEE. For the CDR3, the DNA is TGTGCCAGCAGCTTTAGCGCCGGGGAGCTGTTTTTT. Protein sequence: CASSFSAGELFF.

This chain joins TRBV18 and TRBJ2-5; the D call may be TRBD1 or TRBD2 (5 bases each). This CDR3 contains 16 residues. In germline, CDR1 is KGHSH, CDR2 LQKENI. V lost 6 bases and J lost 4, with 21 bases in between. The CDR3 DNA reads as TGTGCCAGCTCCTACGGAACTCAGGGAGTGCGAGAGACCCAGTACTTC. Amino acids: CASSYGTQGVRETQYF.

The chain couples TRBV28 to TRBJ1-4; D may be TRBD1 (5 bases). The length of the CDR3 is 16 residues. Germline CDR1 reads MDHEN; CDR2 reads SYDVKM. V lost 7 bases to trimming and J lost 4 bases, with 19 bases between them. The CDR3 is CASTSTSGSGNEKLFF. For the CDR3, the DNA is TGTGCCAGCACCTCTACGTCAGGGTCTGGTAATGAAAAACTGTTTTTT.

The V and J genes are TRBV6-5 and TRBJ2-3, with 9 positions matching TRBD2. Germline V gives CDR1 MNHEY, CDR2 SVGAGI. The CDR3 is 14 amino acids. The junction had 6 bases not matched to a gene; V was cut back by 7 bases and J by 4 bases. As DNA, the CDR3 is TGTGCCAGCACAAGGACTAGCGTATCAGATACGCAGTATTTT. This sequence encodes CASTRTSVSDTQYF.